A single TCR beta chain is shown here with its context. This CDR3 is also generated by other DNA sequences in the sample. TCRdb's copy holds only in-frame clones and misses some; the assay was immunoSEQ multiplex PCR. The sample includes tens of thousands of clones, 86% of them seen just once. The record originates from a study of technical replicates of blood from several donors. From germline, CDR1 is ENHRY and CDR2 SYGVKD. V shed 7 bases and J 1 base; nucleotides not matched to a gene: 2. This CDR3 region has 13 residues. The source is a human donor in good health. Some clones in this sample may be carry-over from other donors' samples. Sequenced sample: PBMCs. This chain links TRBV10-3 with TRBJ1-1; TRBD1 matches 8 bases. CDR3 loop: CAITGTGNTEAFF. CDR3 sequence (DNA): TGTGCCATCACGGGGACAGGGAACACTGAAGCTTTCTTT.